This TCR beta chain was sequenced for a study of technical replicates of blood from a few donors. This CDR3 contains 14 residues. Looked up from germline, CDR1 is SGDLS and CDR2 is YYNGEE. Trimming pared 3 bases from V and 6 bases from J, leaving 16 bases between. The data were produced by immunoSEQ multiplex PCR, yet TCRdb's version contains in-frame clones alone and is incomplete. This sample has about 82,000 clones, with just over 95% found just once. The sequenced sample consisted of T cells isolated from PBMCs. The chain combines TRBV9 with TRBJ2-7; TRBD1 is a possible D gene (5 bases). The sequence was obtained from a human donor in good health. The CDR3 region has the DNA TGTGCCAGCAGCGGAACTCAGGGATCCATCGAGCAGTACTTC. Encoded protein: CASSGTQGSIEQYF. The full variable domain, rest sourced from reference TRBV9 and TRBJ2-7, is DSGVTQTPKHLITATGQRVTLRCSPRSGDLSVYWYQQSLDQGLQFLIQYYNGEERAKGNILERFSAQQFPDLHSELNLSSLELGDSALYFCASSGTQGSIEQYFGPGTRLTVT.